Described below is a single T cell receptor beta chain sequence and its context. The antigen is not known. The data belong to a study of CD8 T cells in ankylosing spondylitis. The study, taken as a whole, reports: What seemed typical of ankylosing spondylitis blood was a TCR beta motif built from roughly eight highly homologous variants. As reported, disease-linked clones showed significant enrichment in matched ankylosing spondylitis synovial fluid.

With molecular barcodes, quantitative 5'-RACE was used to make the TCR beta libraries. In TCRdb, the 5' RACE reads were re-called with MiXCR into one record per CDR3 protein. This sample has about 24,000 distinct CDR3 sequences, with around 16% found just once. This TCR was recovered from a male donor with ankylosing spondylitis or in good health (not recorded which). The sequenced sample consisted of blood.

The CDR3 nucleotides are TGTGCCAGCAGTTACTGGCTAGCGGGAGCAGAGACCCAGTACTTC. This sequence encodes CASSYWLAGAETQYF. V usage is TRBV6-2 or TRBV6-3 and J usage is TRBJ2-5; TRBD2 aligns across 10 bases. The germline gives CDR1 MNHEY, CDR2 SVGEGT. V lost 1 base to trimming and J lost 4 bases; unmatched junction nucleotides: 3. The CDR3 runs 15 residues.